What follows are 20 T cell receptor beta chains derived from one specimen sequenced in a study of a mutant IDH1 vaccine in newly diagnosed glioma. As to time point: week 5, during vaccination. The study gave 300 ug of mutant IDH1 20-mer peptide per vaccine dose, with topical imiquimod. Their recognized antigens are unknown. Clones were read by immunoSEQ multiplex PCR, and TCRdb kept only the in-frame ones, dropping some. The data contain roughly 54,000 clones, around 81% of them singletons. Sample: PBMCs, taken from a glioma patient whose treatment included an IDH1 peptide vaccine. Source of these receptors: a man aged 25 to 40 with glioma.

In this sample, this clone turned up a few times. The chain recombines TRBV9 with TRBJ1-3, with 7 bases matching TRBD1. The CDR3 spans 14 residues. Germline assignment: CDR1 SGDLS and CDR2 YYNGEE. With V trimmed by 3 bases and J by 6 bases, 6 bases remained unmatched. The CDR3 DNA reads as TGTGCCAGCAGCGAGACAGGGAATTCAAACACCATATATTTT. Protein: CASSETGNSNTIYF.

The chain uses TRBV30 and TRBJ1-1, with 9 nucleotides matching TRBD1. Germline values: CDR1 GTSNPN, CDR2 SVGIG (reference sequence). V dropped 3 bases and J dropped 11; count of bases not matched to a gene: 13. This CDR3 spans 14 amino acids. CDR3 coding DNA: TGTGCCTGGAGGAAACAAGGGACAGGGAAGGGGGCTTTCTTT. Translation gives CAWRKQGTGKGAFF.

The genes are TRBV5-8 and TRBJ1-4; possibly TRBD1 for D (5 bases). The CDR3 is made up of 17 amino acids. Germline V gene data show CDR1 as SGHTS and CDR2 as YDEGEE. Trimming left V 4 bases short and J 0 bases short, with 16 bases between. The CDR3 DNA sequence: TGTGCCAGCAGCCCGTGGGGGAATCGGGCAACTAATGAAAAACTGTTTTTT. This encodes CASSPWGNRATNEKLFF.

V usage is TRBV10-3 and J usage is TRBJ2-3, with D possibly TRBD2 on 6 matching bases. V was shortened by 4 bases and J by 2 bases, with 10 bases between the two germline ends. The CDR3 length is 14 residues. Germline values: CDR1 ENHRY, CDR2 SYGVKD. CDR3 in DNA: TGTGCCATCAGTGTTGGAGGGACCACAGATACGCAGTATTTT. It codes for CAISVGGTTDTQYF.

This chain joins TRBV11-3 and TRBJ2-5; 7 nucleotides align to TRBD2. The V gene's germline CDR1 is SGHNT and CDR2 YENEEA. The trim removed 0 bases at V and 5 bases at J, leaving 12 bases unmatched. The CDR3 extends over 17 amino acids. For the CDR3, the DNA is TGTGCCAGCAGCTTAGATGGGGGGGAACCCGAAGGGGAGACCCAGTACTTC. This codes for CASSLDGGEPEGETQYF.

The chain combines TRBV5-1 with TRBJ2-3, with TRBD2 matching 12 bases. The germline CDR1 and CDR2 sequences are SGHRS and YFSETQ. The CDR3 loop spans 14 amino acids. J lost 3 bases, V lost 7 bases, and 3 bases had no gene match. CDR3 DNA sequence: TGCGCCAGCGCTAGCGGGGGGGAAACAGATACGCAGTATTTT. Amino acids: CASASGGETDTQYF.

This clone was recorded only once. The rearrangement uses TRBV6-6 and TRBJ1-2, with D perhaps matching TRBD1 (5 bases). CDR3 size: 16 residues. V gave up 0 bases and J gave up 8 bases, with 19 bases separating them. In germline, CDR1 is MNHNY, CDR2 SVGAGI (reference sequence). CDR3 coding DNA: TGTGCCAGCAGTTACTCGGAGGCGTGGGACGGAGGGGGCTACACCTTC. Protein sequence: CASSYSEAWDGGGYTF.

CDR3 nucleotide sequence: TGTGCCGCAGACAGGGGGCCCTCTGGAAACACCATATATTTT. As protein: CAADRGPSGNTIYF. The rearrangement uses TRBV6-1 and TRBJ1-3; TRBD1 agrees at 10 bases. This CDR3 contains 14 residues. V was clipped by 11 bases and J by 0 bases; unmatched bases: 4. Per germline, CDR1 MNHNS and CDR2 SASEGT.

The CDR3 sequence is CATSSGGAESYEQYF. CDR3 DNA: TGTGCCACCAGCTCGGGGGGCGCAGAATCCTACGAGCAGTACTTC. The chain has TRBV15 and TRBJ2-5, with D possibly TRBD2 on 7 matching bases. The assigned J gene may be wrong: the sequence end matches TRBJ2-7 better. The CDR3 has 15 amino acids. Germline V gene lookup returns CDR1 LNHNV and CDR2 YYDKDF (reference sequence).

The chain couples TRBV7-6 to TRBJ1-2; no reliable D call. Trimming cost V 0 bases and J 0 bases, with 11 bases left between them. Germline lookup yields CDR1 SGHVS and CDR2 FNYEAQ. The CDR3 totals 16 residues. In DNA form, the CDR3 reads TGTGCCAGCAGCTTAGCCGGGGTCAGCTCTAACTATGGCTACACCTTC. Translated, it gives CASSLAGVSSNYGYTF.

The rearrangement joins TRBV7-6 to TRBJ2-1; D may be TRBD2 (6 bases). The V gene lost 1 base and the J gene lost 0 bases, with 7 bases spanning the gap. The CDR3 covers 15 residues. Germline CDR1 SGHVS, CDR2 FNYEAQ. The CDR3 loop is CASSLDGSSYNEQFF. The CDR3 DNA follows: TGTGCCAGCAGCTTAGACGGGAGCTCCTACAATGAGCAGTTCTTC.

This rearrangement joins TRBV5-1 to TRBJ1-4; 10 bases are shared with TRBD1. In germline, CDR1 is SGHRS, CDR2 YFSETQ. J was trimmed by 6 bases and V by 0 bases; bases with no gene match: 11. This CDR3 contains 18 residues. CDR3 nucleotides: TGCGCCAGCAGCTTGGGACAGGGGGCGAAGAGTGGTCATGAAAAACTGTTTTTT. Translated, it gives CASSLGQGAKSGHEKLFF. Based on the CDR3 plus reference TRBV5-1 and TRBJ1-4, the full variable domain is KAGVTQTPRYLIKTRGQQVTLSCSPISGHRSVSWYQQTPGQGLQFLFEYFSETQRNKGNFPGRFSGRQFSNSRSEMNVSTLELGDSALYLCASSLGQGAKSGHEKLFFGSGTQLSVL.

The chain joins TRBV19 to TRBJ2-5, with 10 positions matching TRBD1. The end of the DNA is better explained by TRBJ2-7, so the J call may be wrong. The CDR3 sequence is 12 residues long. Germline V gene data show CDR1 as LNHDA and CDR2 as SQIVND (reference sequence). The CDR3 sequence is CASRDRGYEQYF. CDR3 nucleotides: TGTGCCAGTAGGGACAGGGGGTACGAGCAGTACTTC.

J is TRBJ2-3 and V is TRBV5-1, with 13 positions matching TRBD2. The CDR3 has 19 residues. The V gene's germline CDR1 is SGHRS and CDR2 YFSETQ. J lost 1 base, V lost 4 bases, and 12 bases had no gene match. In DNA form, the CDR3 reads TGCGCCAGCAGCGGCTCCGGGACTAGCGGGATCCAGGGCACAGATACGCAGTATTTT. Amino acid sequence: CASSGSGTSGIQGTDTQYF.

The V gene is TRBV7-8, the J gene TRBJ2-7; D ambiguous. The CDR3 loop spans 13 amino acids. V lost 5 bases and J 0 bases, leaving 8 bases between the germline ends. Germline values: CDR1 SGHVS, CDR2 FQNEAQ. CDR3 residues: CASSRWSSYEQYF. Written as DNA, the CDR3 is TGTGCCAGCAGCCGTTGGAGCTCCTACGAGCAGTACTTC.

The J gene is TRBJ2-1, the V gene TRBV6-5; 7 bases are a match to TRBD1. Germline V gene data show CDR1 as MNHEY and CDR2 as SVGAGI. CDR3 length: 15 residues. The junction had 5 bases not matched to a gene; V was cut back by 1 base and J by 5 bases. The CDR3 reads CASSYYGTANNEQFF. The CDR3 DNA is TGTGCCAGCAGTTACTACGGGACAGCTAACAATGAGCAGTTCTTC.

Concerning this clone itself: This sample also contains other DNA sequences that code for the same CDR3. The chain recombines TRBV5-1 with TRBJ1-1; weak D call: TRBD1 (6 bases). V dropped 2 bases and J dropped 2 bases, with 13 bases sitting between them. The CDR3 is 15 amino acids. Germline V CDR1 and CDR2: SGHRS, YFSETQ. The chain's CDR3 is CASSLTGSGNTEAFF. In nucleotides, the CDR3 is TGCGCCAGCAGCTTAACAGGGTCGGGTAACACTGAAGCTTTCTTT.

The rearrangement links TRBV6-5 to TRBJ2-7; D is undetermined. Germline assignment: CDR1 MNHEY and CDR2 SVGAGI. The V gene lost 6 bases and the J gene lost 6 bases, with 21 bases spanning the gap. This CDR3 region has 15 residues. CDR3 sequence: CASSRTSAMLGEQYF. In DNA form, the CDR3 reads TGTGCCAGCAGCCGGACCAGTGCTATGTTGGGCGAGCAGTACTTC.

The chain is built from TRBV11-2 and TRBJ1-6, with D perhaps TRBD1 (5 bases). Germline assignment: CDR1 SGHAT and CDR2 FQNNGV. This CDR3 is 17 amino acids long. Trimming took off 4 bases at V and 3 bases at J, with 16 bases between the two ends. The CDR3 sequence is CASSSLPRQHYNSPLHF. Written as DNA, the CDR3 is TGTGCCAGCAGCTCCTTACCCCGACAGCACTATAATTCACCCCTCCACTTT.

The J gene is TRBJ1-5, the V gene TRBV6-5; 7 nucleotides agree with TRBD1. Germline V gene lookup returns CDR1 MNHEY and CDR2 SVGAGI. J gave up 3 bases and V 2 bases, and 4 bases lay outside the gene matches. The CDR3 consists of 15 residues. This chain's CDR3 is CASSYRQGDNQPQHF. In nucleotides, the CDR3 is TGTGCCAGCAGTTACCGACAGGGCGACAATCAGCCCCAGCATTTT.